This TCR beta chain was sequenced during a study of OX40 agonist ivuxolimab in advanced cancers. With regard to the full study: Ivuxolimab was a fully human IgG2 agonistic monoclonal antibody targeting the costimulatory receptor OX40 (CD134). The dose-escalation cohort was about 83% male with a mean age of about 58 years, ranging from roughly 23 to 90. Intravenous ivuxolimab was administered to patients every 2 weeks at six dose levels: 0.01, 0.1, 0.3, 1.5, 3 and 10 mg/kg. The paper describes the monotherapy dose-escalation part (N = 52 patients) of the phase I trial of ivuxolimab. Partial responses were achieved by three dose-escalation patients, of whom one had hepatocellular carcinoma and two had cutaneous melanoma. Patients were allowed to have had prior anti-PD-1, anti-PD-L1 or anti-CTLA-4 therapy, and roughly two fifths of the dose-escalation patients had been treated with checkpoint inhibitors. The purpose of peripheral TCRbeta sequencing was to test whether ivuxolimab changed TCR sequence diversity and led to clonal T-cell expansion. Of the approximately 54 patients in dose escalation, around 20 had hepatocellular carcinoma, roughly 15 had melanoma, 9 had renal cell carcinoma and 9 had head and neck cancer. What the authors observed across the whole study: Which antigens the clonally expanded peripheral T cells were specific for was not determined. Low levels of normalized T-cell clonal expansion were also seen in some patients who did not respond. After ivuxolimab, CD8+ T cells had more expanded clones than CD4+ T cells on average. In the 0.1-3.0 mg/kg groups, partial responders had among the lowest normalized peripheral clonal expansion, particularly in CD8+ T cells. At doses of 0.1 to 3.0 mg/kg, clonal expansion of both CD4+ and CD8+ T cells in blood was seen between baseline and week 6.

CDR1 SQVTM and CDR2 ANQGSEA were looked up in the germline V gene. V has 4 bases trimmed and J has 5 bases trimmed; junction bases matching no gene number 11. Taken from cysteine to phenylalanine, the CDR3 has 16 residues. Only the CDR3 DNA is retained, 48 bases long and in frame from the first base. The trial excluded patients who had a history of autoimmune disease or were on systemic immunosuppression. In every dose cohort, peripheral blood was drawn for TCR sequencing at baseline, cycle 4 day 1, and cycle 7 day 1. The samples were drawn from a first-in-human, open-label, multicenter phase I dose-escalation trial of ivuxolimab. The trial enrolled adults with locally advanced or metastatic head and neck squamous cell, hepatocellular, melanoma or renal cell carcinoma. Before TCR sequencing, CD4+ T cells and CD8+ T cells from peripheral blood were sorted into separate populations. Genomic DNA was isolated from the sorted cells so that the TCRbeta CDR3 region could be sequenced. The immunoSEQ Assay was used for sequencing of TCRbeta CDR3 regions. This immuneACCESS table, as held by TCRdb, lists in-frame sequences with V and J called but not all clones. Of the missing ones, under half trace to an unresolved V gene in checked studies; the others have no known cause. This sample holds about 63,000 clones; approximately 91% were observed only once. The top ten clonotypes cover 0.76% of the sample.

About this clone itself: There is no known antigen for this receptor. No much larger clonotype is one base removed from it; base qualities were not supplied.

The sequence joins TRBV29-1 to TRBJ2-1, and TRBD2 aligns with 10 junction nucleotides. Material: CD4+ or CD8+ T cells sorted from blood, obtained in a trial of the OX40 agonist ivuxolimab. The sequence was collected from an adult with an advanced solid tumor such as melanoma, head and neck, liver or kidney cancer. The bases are TGCAGCGTTGCAGGTATTGTGCTAGCGGGAGACAATGAGCAGTTCTTC. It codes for CSVAGIVLAGDNEQFF.